Listed below are T cell receptor beta chains from one sample, sequenced in a study of CD8 T cells in ankylosing spondylitis. TCRdb re-called the 5' RACE reads with MiXCR, one entry per CDR3 protein. The repertoire has about 220,000 distinct CDR3 sequences, around 17% of them found once; the top ten carry 40% to 50%. The sample consisted of blood, either unsorted or a sorted T cell fraction (not recorded which). The receptors were sampled from a male donor with ankylosing spondylitis. Both conserved end residues are part of each CDR3. D genes are given only for firm matches. Clone size appears in some rows only: once, few, many, or a class for an expanded clone.

CDR3 protein	CDR3 DNA	D gene	clone size	V gene	J gene
CASSSTSTGSYEQYF	TGTGCCAGCAGCTCCACGTCGACAGGGTCCTACGAGCAGTACTTC	TRBD1	-	TRBV7-8	TRBJ2-7
CASRLAGATYNEQFF	TGTGCCAGCAGACTAGCGGGCGCTACCTACAATGAGCAGTTCTTC	TRBD2	few	TRBV2	TRBJ2-1
CASSSSSSGNTIYF	TGTGCCAGCAGTTCGTCCTCCTCTGGAAACACCATATATTTT	-	many	TRBV12-3/TRBV12-4	TRBJ1-3
CASSFGPNNEQFF	TGCGCCAGCAGCTTTGGACCGAACAATGAGCAGTTCTTC	-	-	TRBV5-1	TRBJ2-1
CASSSRLAGFTDTQYF	TGTGCCAGCAGTTCAAGACTAGCGGGATTCACAGATACGCAGTATTTT	TRBD2	-	TRBV12-3/TRBV12-4	TRBJ2-3
CASSSGQGANTEAFF	TGTGCCAGCAGCTCCGGACAGGGGGCCAACACTGAAGCTTTCTTT	TRBD1	-	TRBV7-9	TRBJ1-1
CASSSSVGEQYF	TGTGCCAGCAGCTCCTCCGTAGGCGAGCAGTACTTC	-	-	TRBV7-9	TRBJ2-7
CSVVSGQGENTDTQYF	TGCAGCGTTGTATCAGGACAGGGGGAAAACACAGATACGCAGTATTTT	TRBD1	-	TRBV29-1	TRBJ2-3
CASSLNRPDGDTQYF	TGCGCCAGCAGCTTGAATAGGCCCGACGGAGATACGCAGTATTTT	-	few	TRBV5-1	TRBJ2-3
CASSSETSGIYNEQFF	TGTGCCAGCAGCTCCGAGACTAGCGGGATCTACAATGAGCAGTTCTTC	TRBD2	few	TRBV5-6	TRBJ2-1
CASSLAPEDTEAFF	TGCGCCAGCAGCTTGGCTCCAGAGGACACTGAAGCTTTCTTT	-	few	TRBV5-1	TRBJ1-1
CASSQRDGYNEKLFF	TGTGCCAGCAGCCAACGGGACGGGTATAATGAAAAACTGTTTTTT	-	few	TRBV3-1	TRBJ1-4
CSDSGPEGAFF	TGCAGCGACTCCGGGCCAGAAGGGGCTTTCTTT	-	few	TRBV29-1	TRBJ1-1
CASSQGGEAFF	TGCGCCAGCAGCCAAGGGGGAGAAGCTTTCTTT	-	many	TRBV4-1	TRBJ1-1
CASSFRDIPYEQYF	TGTGCCAGCAGCTTTAGGGACATCCCCTACGAGCAGTACTTC	-	few	TRBV9	TRBJ2-7
CATFHMGYTF	TGTGCCACCTTCCACATGGGCTACACCTTC	-	few	TRBV12-3/TRBV12-4	TRBJ1-2
CASSLALLGTGAFF	TGTGCCAGCAGTTTAGCGCTATTGGGGACAGGGGCTTTCTTT	TRBD1	many	TRBV12-3/TRBV12-4	TRBJ1-1
CASSVAYDISYEQYF	TGTGCCAGCAGCGTAGCTTACGACATTTCCTACGAGCAGTACTTC	-	-	TRBV9	TRBJ2-7
CASSPTIADTGELFF	TGTGCCAGTAGCCCGACCATCGCCGACACCGGGGAGCTGTTTTTT	-	few	TRBV19	TRBJ2-2
CASSRTGSEAFF	TGTGCCAGTAGTCGGACAGGTTCTGAAGCTTTCTTT	TRBD1	few	TRBV19	TRBJ1-1
CASSRTGWDSGNTIYF	TGTGCCAGCAGTCGGACAGGGTGGGACTCTGGAAACACCATATATTTT	TRBD1	few	TRBV25-1	TRBJ1-3
CASSFSSNYGYTF	TGTGCCAGCAGTTTTTCCTCTAACTATGGCTACACCTTC	-	-	TRBV27	TRBJ1-2
CAWMGLTAEELFF	TGTGCCTGGATGGGGCTCACTGCTGAGGAGCTGTTTTTT	-	-	TRBV30	TRBJ2-2
CASSEAGDEYNEQFF	TGTGCCAGCAGTGAGGCAGGGGACGAATACAATGAGCAGTTCTTC	-	-	TRBV2	TRBJ2-1
CASSGGVWPQHF	TGTGCCAGCAGTGGAGGGGTGTGGCCCCAGCATTTT	-	few	TRBV12-3/TRBV12-4	TRBJ1-5
CASSYETSRSSYNSPLHF	TGTGCCAGCAGTTACGAGACTTCCAGGAGCTCCTATAATTCACCCCTCCACTTT	-	many	TRBV6-2/TRBV6-3	TRBJ1-6
CASSGTGVANTGELFF	TGTGCCAGCAGCGGGACAGGGGTCGCGAACACCGGGGAGCTGTTTTTT	TRBD1	few	TRBV12-3/TRBV12-4	TRBJ2-2
CSVEDHGEAFF	TGCAGCGTTGAAGATCACGGTGAAGCTTTCTTT	-	-	TRBV29-1	TRBJ1-1
CASSQASGDGYQETQYF	TGTGCCAGCAGCCAAGCTAGCGGGGATGGGTACCAAGAGACCCAGTACTTC	TRBD2	-	TRBV4-2	TRBJ2-5
CASSLLDRGTEAFF	TGTGCCAGCAGTTTATTGGATCGGGGGACTGAAGCTTTCTTT	-	many	TRBV28	TRBJ1-1
CASSWEETQYF	TGTGCCAGCAGCTGGGAAGAGACCCAGTACTTC	-	many	TRBV2	TRBJ2-5
CASSFGLGNTEAFF	TGTGCCAGCAGCTTTGGTTTGGGGAACACTGAAGCTTTCTTT	-	few	TRBV5-6	TRBJ1-1
CASSYSADSGNTIYF	TGTGCCAGCAGTTACTCCGCAGACTCTGGAAACACCATATATTTT	-	-	TRBV6-5	TRBJ1-3
CASSQDGFGTTNEKLFF	TGTGCCAGCAGCCAAGATGGGTTCGGGACAACAAATGAAAAACTGTTTTTT	-	-	TRBV3-1	TRBJ1-4
CASSIAGQSKNIQYF	TGTGCCAGCAGCATCGCCGGACAGTCCAAAAACATTCAGTACTTC	-	few	TRBV21-1	TRBJ2-4